The 12 T cell receptor beta chains listed next were all sequenced from one sample in a study of cytomegalovirus exposure and HLA in healthy donors (dated by TCRdb to 2015 to 2018). To prepare the library, the immunoSEQ multiplex PCR assay was applied. For the multiplex PCR, a mixture combining 60 forward primers for TCR Vbeta segments and 13 reverse primers for TCR Jbeta segments was used. What TCRdb holds here is the immuneACCESS table cut down to in-frame rearrangements. Part of the clones is not present; checked against another copy, under half of the missing clones reflect an unresolved V gene, and the others are unexplained. The sample table lists some 150,000 clones, 75% to 90% of them with a count of one. The top ten constitute less than 3.5% of the sample. The sequenced material came from PBMCs. The receptors shown here come from a woman aged 25 to 39 in good health and CMV-seronegative.

This chain connects TRBV5-1 to TRBJ2-7, with no clear D. The CDR3 is 13 amino acids. V was clipped by 0 bases and J by 2 bases, with 6 bases between them. CDR1 SGHRS and CDR2 YFSETQ come from the germline V gene. The CDR3 loop reads CASSLEATYEQYF. CDR3 bases: TGCGCCAGCAGCTTGGAAGCAACCTACGAGCAGTACTTC.

The rearrangement joins TRBV28 to TRBJ2-1; 7 bases are shared with TRBD2. The CDR3 totals 15 residues. V shed 6 bases and J 4 bases; nucleotides not matched to a gene: 9. CDR1 MDHEN and CDR2 SYDVKM come from the germline V gene. DNA for the CDR3: TGTGCCAGCAGAAAGCGGGAACTACTTTACAATGAGCAGTTCTTC. Translated: CASRKRELLYNEQFF.

The chain carries TRBV5-1 and TRBJ2-1, with 8 bases that match TRBD1. J lost 4 bases, V lost 0 bases, and 3 bases had no gene match. The CDR3 totals 15 residues. The germline V gene encodes CDR1 SGHRS and CDR2 YFSETQ. The CDR3 DNA reads TGCGCCAGCAGCTTGGGGGGACAGGCGTACAATGAGCAGTTCTTC. Its protein product is CASSLGGQAYNEQFF.

The V gene is TRBV28, the J gene TRBJ2-3; TRBD2 might be the D (5 bases). Trimming shortened V by 6 bases and J by 4 bases, and 11 bases separated the two germline ends. Per the germline V gene, CDR1 is MDHEN and CDR2 is SYDVKM. This CDR3 is 13 amino acids long. This chain's CDR3 is CASSERASDTQYF. CDR3 DNA: TGTGCCAGCAGCGAGAGGGCTTCAGATACGCAGTATTTT.

The chain employs TRBV2 and TRBJ1-4; no definite D call. V lost 6 bases, J lost 8 bases, and 10 bases lay in between. Germline assignment: CDR1 SNHLY and CDR2 FYNNEI. This CDR3 contains 12 residues. The CDR3 here is CASRRVVEKLFF. The DNA for the CDR3 is TGTGCCAGCAGGAGGGTTGTCGAAAAACTGTTTTTT.

The chain is built from TRBV5-1 and TRBJ1-5; possible D gene TRBD1, 6 bases. CDR1 is SGHRS, CDR2 YFSETQ, per germline. The CDR3 covers 14 residues. V lost 2 bases and J 7 bases, leaving 13 bases between the germline ends. CDR3 sequence (DNA): TGCGCCAGCAGCTTAGTGTCGGGGGGCCAGCCCCAGCATTTT. This codes for CASSLVSGGQPQHF.

This chain uses TRBV28 with TRBJ2-7, with TRBD1 identical over 7 bases. The J segment lost 2 bases and the V segment lost 7 bases, leaving 17 bases of the junction unmatched. The germline gives CDR1 MDHEN, CDR2 SYDVKM. CDR3 size: 17 residues. DNA for the CDR3: TGTGCCAGCAACCTAGACGCCCGGGACAGTCACCCCTACGAGCAGTACTTC. Protein sequence: CASNLDARDSHPYEQYF.

V usage is TRBV15 and J usage is TRBJ2-5; D gene ambiguous. Germline V gene data show CDR1 as LNHNV and CDR2 as YYDKDF (reference sequence). This CDR3 region has 15 residues. V was trimmed by 0 bases and J by 0 bases, leaving 8 bases between them. CDR3 protein: CATSRDPGDQETQYF. The CDR3 DNA is TGTGCCACCAGCAGAGATCCAGGCGACCAAGAGACCCAGTACTTC.

This chain connects TRBV7-2 to TRBJ1-1, with TRBD1 matching 7 bases. Germline V lookup: CDR1 SGHTA, CDR2 FQGNSA. Losses at the gene ends were 1 base for V and 7 bases for J; bases not matched to a gene: 6. This CDR3 is 14 amino acids long. The CDR3 loop reads CASSLEGTVREAFF. CDR3 coding DNA: TGTGCCAGCAGCTTAGAAGGGACAGTTCGTGAAGCTTTCTTT.

The V gene is TRBV9, the J gene TRBJ2-5, with 7 bases identical to TRBD2. The V and J ends lost 0 bases and 5 bases, in that order; junction bases with no gene match: 4. The CDR3 sequence is 14 residues long. CDR1 is SGDLS and CDR2 is YYNGEE in the germline V gene. The CDR3: CASSVGGSGETQYF. Written as DNA, the CDR3 is TGTGCCAGCAGCGTAGGCGGGAGTGGCGAGACCCAGTACTTC.

The rearrangement joins TRBV2 to TRBJ2-6, with D maybe TRBD1 (6 bases). The CDR3 contains 16 residues. V shed 2 bases and J shed 0 bases, with 8 bases lying between them. CDR1 is SNHLY, CDR2 FYNNEI, per germline. CDR3 amino acids: CASSEQGSSGANVLTF. CDR3 DNA: TGTGCCAGCAGTGAACAGGGGAGCTCTGGGGCCAACGTCCTGACTTTC. Filled out from reference TRBV2 and TRBJ2-6, the complete variable domain reads EPEVTQTPSHQVTQMGQEVILRCVPISNHLYFYWYRQILGQKVEFLVSFYNNEISEKSEIFDDQFSVERPDGSNFTLKIRSTKLEDSAMYFCASSEQGSSGANVLTFGAGSRLTVL.

The sample holds a few counts of this clone. The chain uses TRBV4-2 and TRBJ1-1, with 7 bases matching TRBD1. This CDR3 has 15 residues. The V gene end was trimmed by 4 bases and the J gene end by 3 bases; junction bases not matched to a gene: 8. Germline CDR1 is LGHNA and CDR2 is YNFKEQ. In nucleotides, the CDR3 is TGTGCCAGCAGCCCCCAGGGGGGCGGTGACACTGAAGCTTTCTTT. Protein sequence: CASSPQGGGDTEAFF.